This T cell receptor beta chain was sequenced for a study of spatial heterogeneity in lung cancer. Overall study context: Around 22 months after resection was the median timing of the follow-up PBMC samples, which were sequenced when available.

With 4 bases clipped from V and 4 bases from J, the junction kept 8 bases outside the gene matches. The CDR3 sequence is 15 residues long. Germline V lookup: CDR1 SGHRS, CDR2 YFSETQ. TCRdb ran MiXCR on the 5' RACE reads and lists one entry per CDR3 protein. The data contain roughly 70,000 distinct CDR3 sequences, 8% to 9% of them singletons. This clonotype was detected many times. Noted time point: blood at routine non-recurrence follow-up after resection. Whole RNA, isolated from tumor, nontumor lung or frozen PBMC, was sequenced without prior sorting. The genes are TRBV5-1 and TRBJ2-1; 7 nucleotides line up with TRBD1. This receptor was taken from a female donor with early-stage non-small cell lung cancer. The sample in question was PBMCs, obtained at follow-up. This CDR3 is CASSTSGGSYNEQFF. CDR3 nucleotide sequence: TGCGCCAGCAGCACTTCAGGGGGATCTTACAATGAGCAGTTCTTC.